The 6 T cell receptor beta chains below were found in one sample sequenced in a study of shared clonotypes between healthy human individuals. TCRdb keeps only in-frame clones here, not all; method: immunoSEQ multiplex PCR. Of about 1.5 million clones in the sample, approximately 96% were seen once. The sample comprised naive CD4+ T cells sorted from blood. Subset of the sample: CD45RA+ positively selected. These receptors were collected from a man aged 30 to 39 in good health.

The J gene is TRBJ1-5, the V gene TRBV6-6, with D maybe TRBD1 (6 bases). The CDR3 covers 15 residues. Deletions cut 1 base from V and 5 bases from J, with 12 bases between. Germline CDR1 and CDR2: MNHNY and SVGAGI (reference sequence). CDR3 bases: TGTGCCAGCAGTTACTGGTCAGGGGCGGATCAGCCCCAGCATTTT. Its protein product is CASSYWSGADQPQHF.

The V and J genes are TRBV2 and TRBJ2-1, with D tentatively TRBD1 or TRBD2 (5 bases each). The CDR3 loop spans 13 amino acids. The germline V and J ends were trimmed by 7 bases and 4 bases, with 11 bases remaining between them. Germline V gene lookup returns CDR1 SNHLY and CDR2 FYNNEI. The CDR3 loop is CASIEGRYNEQFF. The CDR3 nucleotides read TGTGCCAGCATTGAGGGACGGTACAATGAGCAGTTCTTC.

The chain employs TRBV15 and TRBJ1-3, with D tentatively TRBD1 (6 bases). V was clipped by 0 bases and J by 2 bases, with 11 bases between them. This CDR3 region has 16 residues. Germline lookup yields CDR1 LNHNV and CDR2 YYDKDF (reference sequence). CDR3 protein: CATSRDLGGTGNTIYF. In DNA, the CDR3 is TGTGCCACCAGCAGAGATCTAGGGGGGACTGGAAACACCATATATTTT.

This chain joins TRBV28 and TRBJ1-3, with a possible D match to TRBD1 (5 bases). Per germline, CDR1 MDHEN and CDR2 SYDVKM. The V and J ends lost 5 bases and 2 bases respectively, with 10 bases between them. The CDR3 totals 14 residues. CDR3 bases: TGTGCCAGCAGTCCAGGGTTTGCTGGAAACACCATATATTTT. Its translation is CASSPGFAGNTIYF.

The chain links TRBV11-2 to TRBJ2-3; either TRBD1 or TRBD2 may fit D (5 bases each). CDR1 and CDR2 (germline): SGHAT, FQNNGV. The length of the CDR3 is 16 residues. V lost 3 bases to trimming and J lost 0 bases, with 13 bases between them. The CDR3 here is CASSFGTGRSTDTQYF. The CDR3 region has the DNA TGTGCCAGCAGCTTCGGGACCGGCCGTAGCACAGATACGCAGTATTTT. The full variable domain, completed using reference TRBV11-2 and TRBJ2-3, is EAGVAQSPRYKIIEKRQSVAFWCNPISGHATLYWYQQILGQGPKLLIQFQNNGVVDDSQLPKDRFSAERLKGVDSTLKIQPAKLEDSAVYLCASSFGTGRSTDTQYFGPGTRLTVL.

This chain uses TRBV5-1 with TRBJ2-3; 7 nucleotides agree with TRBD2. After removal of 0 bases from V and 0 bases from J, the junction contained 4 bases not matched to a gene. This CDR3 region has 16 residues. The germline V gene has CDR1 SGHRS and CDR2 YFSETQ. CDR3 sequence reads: CASSLAGLPSTDTQYF. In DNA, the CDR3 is TGCGCCAGCAGCTTGGCGGGACTACCGAGCACAGATACGCAGTATTTT.